This T cell receptor beta chain comes out of a study of blood T cells in healthy people across ages. Remarks on this clonotype: Its specificity is unknown.

This CDR3 is built from 16 residues. V lost 0 bases, J lost 1 base, and 12 bases lay in between. The germline V gene encodes CDR1 SGHAT and CDR2 FQNNGV. Overall study findings and caveats: Age advanced and TCR beta diversity per million T cells fell, roughly linearly.

Together with a sample-barcoded 5' primer, a J-beta primer mix was included in a second PCR lasting about 6 to 11 cycles. Sequencing yielded, for each sample, at least 3 million paired-end reads carrying CDR3. In TCRdb, the 5' RACE reads were re-called with MiXCR into one record per CDR3 protein. The table records around 800,000 distinct CDR3 sequences, around 24% of them present only once. The same sample was also used in a study of T cells of mothers and their children.

V usage is TRBV11-2 and J usage is TRBJ1-2, with D hard to call. Sequenced sample: blood. This TCR derives from a boy aged 10-17 years in good health. CDR3 sequence: CASSLDGLGLNYGYTF. The CDR3 nucleotides read TGTGCCAGCAGCTTAGATGGGCTGGGTCTTAACTATGGCTACACCTTC.